Below, 19 T cell receptor beta chains from the same sample are listed, as sequenced in a study of shared T cell receptors in the human thymus (dated by TCRdb to the early 2020s). Library generation was performed with the immunoSEQ multiplex PCR assay. In TCRdb, the immuneACCESS table is reduced to in-frame sequences with V and J assigned. These tables do not hold every clone; where another copy was compared, an unresolved V gene accounts for under half, and the others remain unexplained. This sample gives hundreds of thousands of clones in total; about 80% of them show up just once. The ten largest clones add up to about 0.013% of the sample. These same data were also listed under a study on human thymus T cells.

Sequenced input: thymocytes. All receptors come from a boy in the first two years of life with a congenital heart defect. Donor details come from another sample of the same person, matched by shared clones.

This clone was found a few times. The chain has TRBV4-3 and TRBJ2-1, with TRBD2 matching over 12 bases. The germline V gene encodes CDR1 LGHNA and CDR2 YSLEER. The CDR3 has 17 amino acids. Trimming cost V 2 bases and J 5 bases; bases outside gene matches: 7. The CDR3 DNA follows: TGCGCCAGCAGCCAACAATACGGACTAGCGGGGCACAATGAGCAGTTCTTC. The encoded protein is CASSQQYGLAGHNEQFF.

V gene TRBV28 combines with J gene TRBJ2-3, with D tentatively TRBD2 (5 bases). V shed 3 bases and J shed 5 bases, with 18 bases lying between them. Germline CDR1 and CDR2: MDHEN and SYDVKM. The CDR3 sequence is 16 residues long. The CDR3 nucleotides read TGTGCCAGCAGTTTTTCTAGGCTAGCAGTAAGAGATACGCAGTATTTT. Translated: CASSFSRLAVRDTQYF.

The V gene is TRBV21-1, the J gene TRBJ2-7; TRBD2, the table's D call, lacks a check against the DNA. TRBV21-1 is flagged as a pseudogene. The CDR3 consists of 16 residues. The chain's CDR3 is CASSPLWGRARYEQYF. In DNA form, the CDR3 reads TGTGCCAGCAGCCCCCTTTGGGGGAGGGCCAGGTACGAGCAGTACTTC.

The CDR3: CASSLQLPPGVNEQFF. CDR3 DNA: TGCGCCAGCAGCCTTCAATTGCCACCAGGGGTCAATGAGCAGTTCTTC. The chain carries TRBV4-3 and TRBJ2-1; tentative D call: TRBD1 (6 bases). V was clipped by 4 bases and J by 6 bases, with 19 bases between them. CDR3 size: 16 residues. The germline V gene has CDR1 LGHNA and CDR2 YSLEER.

This chain joins TRBV6-4 and TRBJ2-7; 9 bases line up with TRBD2. V dropped 7 bases and J dropped 1; count of bases not matched to a gene: 11. The CDR3 totals 16 residues. The germline V gene has CDR1 MRHNA and CDR2 SNTAGT. The CDR3 DNA sequence: TGTGCCAGCATTCCCCCGGGACTAGCTAGATCCTACGAGCAGTACTTC. Its translation is CASIPPGLARSYEQYF.

The chain recombines TRBV14 with TRBJ1-5; perhaps TRBD1 as D (5 bases). This CDR3 comprises 14 residues. With 5 bases removed from V and 6 bases from J, the gap between germline ends came to 14 bases. Germline V gene data show CDR1 as SGHDN and CDR2 as FVKESK. The CDR3 here is CASSESGGGQPQHF. The CDR3 DNA sequence: TGTGCCAGCAGCGAAAGTGGGGGAGGTCAGCCCCAGCATTTT.

V and J are TRBV27 and TRBJ2-4; D perhaps matches TRBD1 (5 bases). The CDR3 extends over 15 amino acids. Germline CDR1 is MNHEY and CDR2 is SMNVEV (reference sequence). V gave up 6 bases and J gave up 0 bases, with 12 bases separating them. CDR3 sequence: CASRETALAKNIQYF. The CDR3 bases are TGTGCCAGCAGGGAGACAGCCCTAGCCAAAAACATTCAGTACTTC.

The chain carries TRBV11-2 and TRBJ2-7; 9 nucleotides agree with TRBD2. With V trimmed by 0 bases and J by 2 bases, 5 bases remained unmatched. The germline CDR1 and CDR2 sequences are SGHAT and FQNNGV. The CDR3 consists of 16 residues. The CDR3 DNA is TGTGCCAGCAGCTTAGAGCGGACTAGCGTACCCTACGAGCAGTACTTC. Amino acid sequence: CASSLERTSVPYEQYF.

The chain joins TRBV10-3 to TRBJ1-2, with no clear D. The CDR3 runs 12 residues. CDR1 is ENHRY and CDR2 is SYGVKD in the germline V gene. V lost 11 bases, J lost 4 bases, and 14 bases lay in between. CDR3 in amino acids: CAHASPIYGYTF. The CDR3 DNA reads as TGTGCCCACGCGTCCCCAATCTATGGCTACACCTTC.

The V call is TRBV10-3, the J call TRBJ2-5; D is unresolved. The CDR3 has 14 amino acids. V was shortened by 0 bases and J by 1 base, with 6 bases between the two germline ends. Germline loops: CDR1 ENHRY, CDR2 SYGVKD. The DNA of the CDR3 is TGTGCCATCAGTGAGTCGATAGCCCAAGAGACCCAGTACTTC. This encodes CAISESIAQETQYF.

This chain connects TRBV2 to TRBJ2-5; possibly TRBD2 for D (6 bases). The CDR3 runs 13 residues. Germline-derived CDR1 and CDR2 are SNHLY and FYNNEI. Trimming removed 4 bases from V and 2 bases from J, with 8 bases in between. The CDR3: CASSAGLQETQYF. CDR3 nucleotides: TGTGCCAGCAGTGCGGGACTTCAAGAGACCCAGTACTTC.

The chain is built from TRBV27 and TRBJ1-3; 10 nucleotides line up with TRBD1. Germline loops: CDR1 MNHEY, CDR2 SMNVEV (reference sequence). J gave up 2 bases and V 10 bases, and 8 bases lay outside the gene matches. The CDR3 consists of 15 residues. CDR3 nucleotide sequence: TGTGCCAACCTGGACAGGGGGTCTCCTGGAAACACCATATATTTT. Encoded protein: CANLDRGSPGNTIYF.

This sequence joins TRBV11-2 and TRBJ2-7, with D hard to call. CDR1 is SGHAT, CDR2 FQNNGV, per germline. V gave up 1 base and J gave up 2 bases, with 12 bases separating them. CDR3 length: 15 amino acids. The CDR3 loop is CASSLAGLRAYEQYF. The CDR3 DNA follows: TGTGCCAGCAGCTTAGCTGGGCTCCGCGCCTACGAGCAGTACTTC.

The chain has TRBV7-8 and TRBJ2-7, with 7 bases that match TRBD1. After removal of 2 bases from V and 2 bases from J, the junction contained 12 bases not matched to a gene. This CDR3 is 17 amino acids long. Germline CDR1 and CDR2: SGHVS and FQNEAQ. CDR3 bases: TGTGCCAGCAGCTTATCGGCGTTGGACAGGTGGGCCTACGAGCAGTACTTC. Residues: CASSLSALDRWAYEQYF.

The chain combines TRBV5-1 with TRBJ1-4; 12 bases are shared with TRBD1. Germline CDR1 SGHRS, CDR2 YFSETQ. The CDR3 extends over 17 amino acids. V dropped 7 bases and J dropped 8; count of bases not matched to a gene: 15. Here the CDR3 reads CASSLFGTGGVREKLFF. The CDR3, as DNA: TGCGCCAGCTCACTATTTGGGACAGGGGGCGTTCGAGAAAAACTGTTTTTT.

The rearrangement joins TRBV4-3 to TRBJ2-2; D is possibly TRBD2 (5 bases). Per the germline V gene, CDR1 is LGHNA and CDR2 is YSLEER. There are 18 residues in the CDR3. V lost 2 bases and J lost 6, with 22 bases in between. CDR3 bases: TGCGCCAGCAGCCAACCCTCGGGAACTTCTTCTTCCGCCGGGGAGCTGTTTTTT. It codes for CASSQPSGTSSSAGELFF.

This rearrangement joins TRBV11-2 to TRBJ1-1, with 10 bases fitting TRBD1. CDR1 and CDR2 from the germline V gene are SGHAT and FQNNGV. Losses at the gene ends were 5 bases for V and 4 bases for J; bases not matched to a gene: 4. The CDR3 runs to 14 residues. CDR3 sequence reads: CASSLRDRGTEAFF. The CDR3 coding sequence is TGTGCCAGCAGCCTCCGGGACAGGGGCACTGAAGCTTTCTTT.

V gene TRBV4-1 combines with J gene TRBJ2-3, with 8 bases lining up with TRBD2. After removal of 0 bases from V and 1 base from J, the junction contained 6 bases not matched to a gene. The CDR3 is made up of 17 amino acids. The germline gives CDR1 MGHRA, CDR2 YSYEKL. CDR3 sequence reads: CASSQDKGGRRTDTQYF. CDR3 DNA sequence: TGCGCCAGCAGCCAAGATAAAGGCGGGAGGCGCACAGATACGCAGTATTTT.

This clone showed up just a few times. Other DNA sequences in this sample translate to the same CDR3. The DNA for the CDR3 is TGCGCCAGCAGCTTGTTCCAGGGGGCCTACGAGCAGTACTTC. This encodes CASSLFQGAYEQYF. This chain links TRBV5-1 with TRBJ2-7; TRBD1 matches 7 bases. The V segment lost 1 base and the J segment 2 bases; nucleotides outside the gene matches: 3. CDR3 length: 14 amino acids. Germline values: CDR1 SGHRS, CDR2 YFSETQ.